This T cell receptor beta chain emerged from a study of HIV-infected patients and healthy controls. The CDR3 has 14 amino acids. CDR1 and CDR2 from the germline V gene are MDHEN and SYDVKM. V was clipped by 3 bases and J by 0 bases, with 9 bases between them. This clonotype was seen many times. Each CDR3 protein gets one entry after TCRdb re-called the 5' RACE reads with MiXCR. The data hold around 67,000 distinct CDR3 sequences, with approximately 15% observed a single time. This receptor was taken from a human donor in good health. The chain employs TRBV28 and TRBJ2-7; no clear D gene. Sequencing was carried out using CD4+ T cells from blood. The CDR3 DNA sequence: TGTGCCAGCAGTTTTCGCTCGAGCTCCTACGAGCAGTACTTC. Encoded protein: CASSFRSSSYEQYF.